Listed here is a single TCR beta chain. Ten or more counts support this clonotype. Its cognate antigen has yet to be identified. No base qualities exist here, and no much larger clone lies one base off it. Based on the germline V gene, the CDR1 and CDR2 sequences are SGHRS and YFSETQ. V is pruned by 2 bases and J by 2 bases, leaving 2 bases of the junction without a gene match. The CDR3 measures 16 amino acids from cysteine to phenylalanine. Only the CDR3 region is kept as DNA, spanning 48 bases read in frame from base 1. This sample was included in a study of blood T cells in healthy people across ages (dated by TCRdb to 2013 to 2016). For the wider study: Template switching captured roughly one uniquely barcoded TCR beta cDNA molecule per two T cells in model experiments. Four age groups were formed from the donors: young (average around 15 years), middle-aged (more than 35), aged (62) and long-lived (about 75). The study analyzed two additional independent replicas of 1 million unique cDNA reads from the same blood draw for two donors, one aged 18 to 30 and one aged 80 or older. The study measured age-related changes in TCR beta repertoire diversity using deep sequencing normalized with unique cDNA molecular identifiers. Donors of different ages were randomly distributed across sequencing lanes to avoid experimental bias. Overall study outcomes, separate from this receptor: Since profiling was done on bulk unsorted PBMCs, naive and antigen-experienced compartments could not be conclusively compared. Because donor CMV infection status was unknown, age-related changes in expanded clonotypes were potentially confounded. A strong correlation was found between observed TCR beta diversity and the percentage of naive T cells measured by flow cytometry. Estimates of total diversity based on one million sequenced T cells were considered lower bounds and underestimates. Observed TCR beta diversity per million T cells fell roughly linearly with age, and a significant reduction was already apparent by age around 44. Compared with the aged group, the long-lived group had more naive CD4+ T cells, fewer expanded clones and increased TCR diversity, a pattern suggesting age selection.

Systemically healthy Caucasian individuals from Russia, around 38 in total and aged 6 to 90 years, were included as donors. Approximately 9.7 milliliters of peripheral blood were drawn from each donor into EDTA-treated Vacutainer tubes. PBMCs were isolated by Ficoll-Paque density-gradient centrifugation, with at least 7 million obtained per sample. Total RNA, at least 6 micrograms per sample, was extracted from PBMCs with Trizol reagent. For every donor, an aliquot of PBMCs went through flow cytometry to measure the percentages of naive CD45RAhigh/CD27high T cells. The library was built by means of 5' RACE. Sequenced on an Illumina HiSeq 2500. A second roughly 6 to 11 cycle PCR used a sample-barcoded 5' primer and a J-beta primer mix. A template-switch 5' adaptor carrying 12 random nucleotides introduced a unique molecular identifier onto each TCR beta cDNA molecule. Each sample yielded at least 2.5 million CDR3-containing paired-end reads. First-strand cDNA synthesis was performed from all RNA using the Mint cDNA synthesis kit, with priming by a TRBC-specific oligonucleotide. All cDNA was treated with uracil-DNA glycosylase and then went through a first 18-cycle PCR with the universal primers M1SS and BC2_uni_R. As for the authors' bioinformatics: Each sample was normalized by randomly selecting 1 million high-quality reads, each carrying a distinct molecular identifier. Reads with shared molecular identifiers were discarded instead of being binned into consensus sequences. MiTCR, run with a Q25 quality threshold and the strictest error-elimination algorithm, handled CDR3 identification, clonotype clustering and error correction. A nonparametric unseen species model with Euler transformation was used to estimate lower-bound total TCR beta diversity. Using fastp at Q25 and MiXCR, TCRdb reprocessed the public reads and kept productive beta chains. One record per CDR3 amino acid sequence lists the most common genes and DNA. What appears here as the V and J calls and clone size reflects TCRdb's work, not the paper's. Recorded for this sample are just under 900,000 distinct CDR3 sequences; about 30% of them occurred a single time. The biggest ten clones account for around 16% of the sample.

The rearrangement combines TRBV5-1 with TRBJ2-1, with TRBD2 matching 12 junction bases. This TCR derives from an elderly woman in good health. The sequenced sample consisted of blood. The CDR3 is CASSFLAGGPYNEQFF. At the DNA level, the sequence is TGCGCCAGCAGCTTCCTAGCGGGGGGGCCCTACAATGAGCAGTTCTTC. This CDR3, with the reference TRBV5-1 and TRBJ2-1 proteins standing in past its ends, gives the full variable domain KAGVTQTPRYLIKTRGQQVTLSCSPISGHRSVSWYQQTPGQGLQFLFEYFSETQRNKGNFPGRFSGRQFSNSRSEMNVSTLELGDSALYLCASSFLAGGPYNEQFFGPGTRLTVL.